The 22 T cell receptor beta chains reported below all come from one sample, sequenced in a study of T-cell reconstitution after alpha-beta-depleted transplantation in children. Using unique molecular identifiers, the investigators prepared the TCRbeta library. TCRdb used MiXCR to reprocess the PCR reads, holding one entry per CDR3 protein. The sample has roughly 790,000 distinct CDR3 sequences, around 15% seen once. This specimen was PBMCs, mostly from graft donor cells, taken 360 days after TCRalphabeta/CD19-depleted stem cell transplant. These receptors all come from a male patient between 10 and 17 years old who had a stem cell transplant for acute lymphoblastic leukemia, so the T cells may come from the graft donor.

This clonotype was seen just once. This chain joins TRBV18 and TRBJ2-5; D could derive from TRBD1 or TRBD2 (5 bases each). The CDR3 consists of 13 residues. CDR1 is KGHSH and CDR2 is LQKENI in the germline V gene. Deletions cut 5 bases from V and 7 bases from J, with 14 bases between. CDR3 nucleotide sequence: TGTGCCAGCTCAGGGTCCGGGACCTCGACCCAGTACTTC. It encodes CASSGSGTSTQYF.

The genes are TRBV13 and TRBJ2-3; possibly TRBD2 for D (6 bases). CDR3 length: 17 residues. From germline, CDR1 is PRHDT and CDR2 FYEKMQ (reference sequence). Trimming shortened V by 1 base and J by 3 bases, and 17 bases separated the two germline ends. The DNA of the CDR3 is TGTGCCAGCAGCTTAGAAGGGACGGGGAGGACGACAGATACGCAGTATTTT. Encoded protein: CASSLEGTGRTTDTQYF.

This clonotype occurred a few times. The chain carries TRBV4-1 and TRBJ2-1; 14 nucleotides align to TRBD2. Germline V gene sequence: CDR1 MGHRA, CDR2 YSYEKL. J was trimmed by 4 bases and V by 0 bases; bases with no gene match: 11. There are 20 residues in the CDR3. The CDR3 DNA is TGCGCCAGCAGCCAAGATCGAGGGACTAGCGGGAGAATGGGGTACAATGAGCAGTTCTTC. The encoded protein is CASSQDRGTSGRMGYNEQFF.

The CDR3 bases are TGTGCCAGCAGTTTAGGGAGCCAGGCTTTACGTAATGAGCAGTTCTTC. This encodes CASSLGSQALRNEQFF. This chain links TRBV27 with TRBJ2-1, with D maybe TRBD2 (5 bases). The germline CDR1 and CDR2 sequences are MNHEY and SMNVEV (reference sequence). V was clipped by 2 bases and J by 7 bases, with 18 bases between them. The CDR3 extends over 16 amino acids.

This chain uses TRBV18 with TRBJ2-7, with a possible D match to TRBD1 (7 bases). CDR3 length: 14 amino acids. CDR1 and CDR2 (germline): KGHSH, LQKENI. V was trimmed by 3 bases and J by 5 bases, leaving 14 bases between them. CDR3 nucleotides: TGTGCCAGCTCACCGGAGGGGGCCTGGAACGAGCAGTACTTC. It codes for CASSPEGAWNEQYF.

This clonotype came up many times. The chain employs TRBV29-1 and TRBJ2-7; 7 bases are a match to TRBD1. CDR1 is SQVTM and CDR2 is ANQGSEA in the germline V gene. V shed 7 bases, J shed 0 bases, and the junction held 6 bases outside the gene matches. This CDR3 is 13 amino acids long. This chain's CDR3 is CSALDRPSYEQYF. The CDR3 DNA is TGCAGCGCCCTGGACAGGCCCTCCTACGAGCAGTACTTC.

The CDR3 spells CANGRRPDSYSLRPDTQYF. The CDR3 DNA follows: TGTGCCAACGGGAGGAGGCCGGATAGTTACTCCCTCCGCCCAGATACGCAGTATTTT. The V gene is TRBV11-1, the J gene TRBJ2-3; TRBD2 matches at 7 bases. This CDR3 has 19 residues. Germline CDR1 and CDR2: SGHAT and FQDESV (reference sequence). The V gene end was trimmed by 10 bases and the J gene end by 4 bases; junction bases not matched to a gene: 26.

The chain has TRBV12-3 or TRBV12-4 and TRBJ1-5; D remains unclear. This CDR3 has 13 amino acids. The V end was cut by 6 bases, the J end by 2 bases, with 8 bases between. The CDR3 DNA reads as TGTGCCAGCAGGACGTACGGCAATCAGCCCCAGCATTTT. It translates to CASRTYGNQPQHF.

This clonotype was detected only a few times. The chain combines TRBV7-2 with TRBJ2-7, with 8 bases matching TRBD2. CDR3 size: 15 residues. V lost 1 base to trimming and J lost 4 bases; unmatched junction nucleotides: 6. The germline CDR1 and CDR2 sequences are SGHTA and FQGNSA. CDR3 amino acids: CASSLVAGGRYEQYF. CDR3 DNA: TGTGCCAGCAGCTTAGTTGCGGGAGGAAGGTACGAGCAGTACTTC. Full variable domain (remainder filled in from reference TRBV7-2 and TRBJ2-7): GAGVSQSPSNKVTEKGKDVELRCDPISGHTALYWYRQSLGQGLEFLIYFQGNSAPDKSGLPSDRFSAERTGGSVSTLTIQRTQQEDSAVYLCASSLVAGGRYEQYFGPGTRLTVT.

The V and J genes are TRBV5-6 and TRBJ2-7; D remains unclear. Germline CDR1 and CDR2: SGHDT and YYEEEE. V lost 0 bases to trimming and J lost 1 base, with 8 bases between them. The CDR3 length is 14 residues. Written as DNA, the CDR3 is TGTGCCAGCAGCTTGGGTTTCCGTTCCTACGAGCAGTACTTC. This encodes CASSLGFRSYEQYF.

The rearrangement links TRBV27 to TRBJ2-7; D unresolved. The CDR3 runs 13 residues. Deletions cut 2 bases from V and 0 bases from J, with 5 bases between. From germline, CDR1 is MNHEY and CDR2 SMNVEV (reference sequence). CDR3 sequence reads: CASSLPNSYEQYF. CDR3 DNA sequence: TGTGCCAGCAGTTTACCGAACTCCTACGAGCAGTACTTC.

Only a few counts were recorded for this clonotype. The genes are TRBV9 and TRBJ2-5; D ambiguous. Germline CDR1 reads SGDLS; CDR2 reads YYNGEE. With 3 bases removed from V and 0 bases from J, the gap between germline ends came to 12 bases. This CDR3 has 15 amino acids. The CDR3: CASSAEEEYQETQYF. Written as DNA, the CDR3 is TGTGCCAGCAGCGCAGAAGAAGAGTACCAAGAGACCCAGTACTTC.

This clonotype came up a few times. CDR3 in amino acids: CASSYPGVSYEQYF. In nucleotides, the CDR3 is TGCGCCAGCAGCTACCCGGGGGTGTCCTACGAGCAGTACTTC. The chain is built from TRBV4-1 and TRBJ2-7; possible D gene TRBD2, 6 bases. V gave up 5 bases and J gave up 1 base, with 12 bases separating them. CDR1 is MGHRA, CDR2 YSYEKL, per germline. The CDR3 runs 14 residues.

The sample holds a few counts of this clonotype. The CDR3 region has the DNA TGTGCCAGCAGCTTAGATGGGGACGGCTTGATGGCCTACGAGCAGTACTTC. Protein product: CASSLDGDGLMAYEQYF. The gene calls are TRBV7-6 and TRBJ2-7; D might be TRBD1 or TRBD2, each matching 5 bases. The germline gives CDR1 SGHVS, CDR2 FNYEAQ. This CDR3 is 17 amino acids long. Trimming cost V 1 base and J 2 bases, with 18 bases left between them.

This clonotype has more than one count but fewer than ten. The CDR3 region is CASSLVAGGGGSSYEQYF. The CDR3 nucleotides read TGTGCCAGCAGCTTAGTGGCGGGAGGCGGGGGGAGCTCCTACGAGCAGTACTTC. The chain carries TRBV7-8 and TRBJ2-7, with 8 bases lining up with TRBD2. This CDR3 comprises 18 residues. Germline V gene data show CDR1 as SGHVS and CDR2 as FQNEAQ. V was clipped by 1 base and J by 0 bases; unmatched bases: 11.

The chain uses TRBV11-1 and TRBJ1-1; 8 bases match TRBD1. V dropped 0 bases and J dropped 4; count of bases not matched to a gene: 13. From germline, CDR1 is SGHAT and CDR2 FQDESV (reference sequence). The CDR3 spans 18 residues. The CDR3 bases are TGTGCCAGCAGCTTAGCGATATATCCTAGGACAGGGCTCACTGAAGCTTTCTTT. Translation gives CASSLAIYPRTGLTEAFF.

This chain uses TRBV15 with TRBJ2-5; 8 nucleotides agree with TRBD2. The trim removed 0 bases at V and 3 bases at J, leaving 6 bases unmatched. The CDR3 sequence is 16 residues long. CDR1 LNHNV and CDR2 YYDKDF come from the germline V gene (reference sequence). The CDR3 DNA reads TGTGCCACCAGCAGAGATCCCCTAGCGGGCAAAGAGACCCAGTACTTC. Residues: CATSRDPLAGKETQYF. Filled out from reference TRBV15 and TRBJ2-5, the complete variable domain reads DAMVIQNPRYQVTQFGKPVTLSCSQTLNHNVMYWYQQKSSQAPKLLFHYYDKDFNNEADTPDNFQSRRPNTSFCFLDIRSPGLGDTAMYLCATSRDPLAGKETQYFGPGTRLLVL.

The chain has TRBV29-1 and TRBJ1-1, with 11 bases matching TRBD1. Germline values: CDR1 SQVTM, CDR2 ANQGSEA. The CDR3 totals 16 residues. The V gene end was trimmed by 4 bases and the J gene end by 0 bases; junction bases not matched to a gene: 7. Here the CDR3 reads CSVVLRDRGMNTEAFF. The CDR3 coding sequence is TGCAGCGTTGTTTTGAGGGACAGGGGGATGAACACTGAAGCTTTCTTT.

This clonotype was picked up a small number of times. The chain uses TRBV4-1 and TRBJ2-7; D possibly corresponds to TRBD1 (5 bases). V gave up 3 bases and J gave up 6 bases, with 12 bases separating them. This CDR3 is built from 13 residues. Germline-derived CDR1 and CDR2 are MGHRA and YSYEKL. Written as DNA, the CDR3 is TGCGCCAGCAGCCACCTGAACCAGGGCGAGCAGTACTTC. It is translated as CASSHLNQGEQYF.

The V call is TRBV9, the J call TRBJ2-7; 7 bases are a match to TRBD2. V shed 0 bases, J shed 6 bases, and the junction held 9 bases outside the gene matches. CDR3 length equals 15 residues. CDR1 is SGDLS and CDR2 is YYNGEE in the germline V gene. As DNA, the CDR3 is TGTGCCAGCAGCGTAGCTTGGCGGGAGTCGACCGAGCAGTACTTC. It specifies CASSVAWRESTEQYF.

The rearrangement links TRBV5-1 to TRBJ2-5; TRBD2 is a possible D gene (5 bases). The CDR3 length is 13 residues. Germline-derived CDR1 and CDR2 are SGHRS and YFSETQ. V lost 1 base and J lost 5, with 9 bases in between. The CDR3 DNA is TGCGCCAGCAGCTTGTCGGAGCGGGAGACCCAGTACTTC. It is translated as CASSLSERETQYF.

The V and J genes are TRBV11-2 and TRBJ2-7; no clear D gene. Germline CDR1 SGHAT, CDR2 FQNNGV. Trimming stripped 5 bases from V and 5 bases from J, with 10 bases between. The CDR3 extends over 12 amino acids. The CDR3 reads CASSRLEDEQYF. As DNA, the CDR3 is TGTGCCAGCAGCCGACTTGAGGACGAGCAGTACTTC.